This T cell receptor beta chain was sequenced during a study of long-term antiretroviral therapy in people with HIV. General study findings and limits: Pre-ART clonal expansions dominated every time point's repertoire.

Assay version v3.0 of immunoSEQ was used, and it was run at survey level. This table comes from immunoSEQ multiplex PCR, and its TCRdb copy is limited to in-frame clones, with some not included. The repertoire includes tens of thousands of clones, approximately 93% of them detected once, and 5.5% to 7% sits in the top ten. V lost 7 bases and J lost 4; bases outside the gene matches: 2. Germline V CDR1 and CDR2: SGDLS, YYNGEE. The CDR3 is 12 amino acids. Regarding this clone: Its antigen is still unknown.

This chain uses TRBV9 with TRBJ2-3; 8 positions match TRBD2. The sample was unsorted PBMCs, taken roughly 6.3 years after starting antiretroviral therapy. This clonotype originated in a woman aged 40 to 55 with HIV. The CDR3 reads CASRGGADTQYF. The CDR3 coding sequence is TGTGCCAGCCGGGGGGGCGCAGATACGCAGTATTTT. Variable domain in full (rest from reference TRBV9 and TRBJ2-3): DSGVTQTPKHLITATGQRVTLRCSPRSGDLSVYWYQQSLDQGLQFLIQYYNGEERAKGNILERFSAQQFPDLHSELNLSSLELGDSALYFCASRGGADTQYFGPGTRLTVL.